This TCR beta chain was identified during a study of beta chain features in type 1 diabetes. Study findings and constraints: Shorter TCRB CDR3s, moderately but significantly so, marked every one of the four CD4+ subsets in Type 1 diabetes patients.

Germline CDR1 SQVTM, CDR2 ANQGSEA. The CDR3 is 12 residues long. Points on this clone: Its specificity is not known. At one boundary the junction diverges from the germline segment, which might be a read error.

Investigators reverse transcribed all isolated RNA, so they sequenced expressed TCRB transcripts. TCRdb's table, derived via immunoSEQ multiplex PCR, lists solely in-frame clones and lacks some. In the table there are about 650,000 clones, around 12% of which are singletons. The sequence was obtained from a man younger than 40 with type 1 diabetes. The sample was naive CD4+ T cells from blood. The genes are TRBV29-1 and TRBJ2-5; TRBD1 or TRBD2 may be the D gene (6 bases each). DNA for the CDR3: TGCAGCGTGGACGGGGGCCAAAAGACCCAGTACTTC. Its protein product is CSVDGGQKTQYF.